The 27 T cell receptor beta chains presented below share a single source sample, sequenced in a study of a mutant IDH1 vaccine in newly diagnosed glioma (dated by TCRdb to about 2021). The time point label here, explained by the study, means: baseline, week 1 (first vaccination visit). Read against the paper, the sample's treatment or condition label means: pre-vaccination baseline after standard-of-care therapy. Receptor libraries were prepared by the immunoSEQ multiplex PCR assay. TCRdb took over this immuneACCESS table, retaining in-frame rearrangements with V and J assigned. Such tables are incomplete; in checked studies, under half of the missing clones stem from an unresolved V gene, and the remainder is unexplained. This sample gives some 50,000 clones in total; 80% to 90% of them show up just once. The ten largest clonotypes hold 2% to 3% of the sample. This sample comprised PBMCs, obtained from a glioma patient treated with radiotherapy, temozolomide or both. The origin of the receptors is a man aged 35-49 years with glioma.

This chain connects TRBV6-1 to TRBJ2-5; 12 nucleotides agree with TRBD2. V trimming: 6 bases; J trimming: 6 bases; junction bases outside the gene matches: 5. Germline V gives CDR1 MNHNS, CDR2 SASEGT. The CDR3 sequence is 14 residues long. CDR3 DNA: TGTGCCAGCAGACTAGCGGGAGGTTTCAAGACCCAGTACTTC. This encodes CASRLAGGFKTQYF.

The J gene is TRBJ1-1, the V gene TRBV4-1, with D uncertain. This CDR3 region has 14 residues. Trimming took 4 bases from V and 4 from J, leaving 13 bases between them. Germline CDR1 reads MGHRA; CDR2 reads YSYEKL. CDR3 region: CASSRQQVATEAFF. Written as DNA, the CDR3 is TGCGCCAGCAGCCGGCAGCAGGTTGCCACTGAAGCTTTCTTT.

This clone was observed a handful of times. For the CDR3, the DNA is TGTGCCAGCAGCTTAACCGGACTAGCGGCCTACAATGAGCAGTTCTTC. It translates to CASSLTGLAAYNEQFF. The chain is built from TRBV7-6 and TRBJ2-1; the match to TRBD2 covers 10 bases. The CDR3 contains 16 residues. V lost 2 bases, J lost 2 bases, and 3 bases stayed unmatched. Germline V gives CDR1 SGHVS, CDR2 FNYEAQ. Full variable domain (outside the CDR3, taken from reference TRBV7-6 and TRBJ2-1): GAGVSQSPRYKVTKRGQDVALRCDPISGHVSLYWYRQALGQGPEFLTYFNYEAQQDKSGLPNDRFSAERPEGSISTLTIQRTEQRDSAMYRCASSLTGLAAYNEQFFGPGTRLTVL.

J is TRBJ2-5 and V is TRBV2; D call uncertain. Germline V lookup: CDR1 SNHLY, CDR2 FYNNEI. V was cut by 3 bases and J by 4 bases, with 3 bases left in between. This CDR3 is built from 11 residues. The CDR3 nucleotides read TGTGCCAGCAGTGAGTCAGAGACCCAGTACTTC. This codes for CASSESETQYF.

The rearrangement uses TRBV6-4 and TRBJ2-1; D may be TRBD1 or TRBD2 (6 bases each). CDR1 is MRHNA, CDR2 SNTAGT, per germline. This CDR3 is 14 amino acids long. Trimming took off 6 bases at V and 7 bases at J, with 16 bases between the two ends. CDR3 loop: CASSPRRGGNEQFF. The CDR3 DNA follows: TGTGCCAGCAGCCCTAGGAGAGGGGGGAATGAGCAGTTCTTC.

The chain couples TRBV6-5 to TRBJ1-4; unclear D gene. This CDR3 spans 14 amino acids. Per germline, CDR1 MNHEY and CDR2 SVGAGI. Trimming pared 2 bases from V and 3 bases from J, leaving 7 bases between. DNA of the CDR3: TGTGCCAGCAGTTACGGGAATTCTAATGAAAAACTGTTTTTT. Translating it yields CASSYGNSNEKLFF.

This clone turned up a few times. The chain recombines TRBV15 with TRBJ2-2; TRBD1 matches at 11 bases. The CDR3 is 14 residues long. V shed 8 bases and J 5 bases; nucleotides not matched to a gene: 4. Germline assignment: CDR1 LNHNV and CDR2 YYDKDF (reference sequence). The CDR3 DNA is TGTGCCACCGGGACAGGGGGTACGACCGGGGAGCTGTTTTTT. Translated: CATGTGGTTGELFF.

This chain links TRBV5-3 with TRBJ2-7; TRBD1 matches 7 bases. TRBV5-3 is an open reading frame whose function is uncertain. The CDR3 extends over 16 amino acids. With 2 bases clipped from V and 3 bases from J, the junction kept 11 bases outside the gene matches. The CDR3 nucleotides read TGTGCCAGAAGCTTACTTGACAGGGTCAAGGACTACGAGCAGTACTTC. It translates to CARSLLDRVKDYEQYF.

This sequence joins TRBV5-4 and TRBJ1-4; TRBD1 is a possible D gene (5 bases). V lost 3 bases, J lost 6 bases, and 12 bases lay in between. The CDR3 extends over 14 amino acids. Germline V gives CDR1 SGHNT, CDR2 YYREEE (reference sequence). Written as DNA, the CDR3 is TGTGCCAGCAGCTATGGGGCGCGGGATGAAAAACTGTTTTTT. It translates to CASSYGARDEKLFF.

The V call is TRBV18, the J call TRBJ1-1; a weak D match, TRBD1 (6 bases). This CDR3 contains 13 residues. The V end was cut by 5 bases, the J end by 0 bases, with 7 bases between. Per germline, CDR1 KGHSH and CDR2 LQKENI. Here the CDR3 reads CASSRDMNTEAFF. The CDR3 coding sequence is TGTGCCAGCTCAAGGGACATGAACACTGAAGCTTTCTTT. The full variable domain, with the rest looked up from reference TRBV18 and TRBJ1-1, is NAGVMQNPRHLVRRRGQEARLRCSPMKGHSHVYWYRQLPEEGLKFMVYLQKENIIDESGMPKERFSAEFPKEGPSILRIQQVVRGDSAAYFCASSRDMNTEAFFGQGTRLTVV.

This rearrangement joins TRBV27 to TRBJ2-5; 9 bases agree with TRBD1. CDR1 is MNHEY, CDR2 SMNVEV, per germline (reference sequence). The CDR3 totals 15 residues. V was clipped by 2 bases and J by 4 bases; unmatched bases: 5. The CDR3 nucleotides read TGTGCCAGCAGTTTAGGGACAGGGTACCGAGAGACCCAGTACTTC. This translates into CASSLGTGYRETQYF.

V is TRBV27 and J is TRBJ2-5; perhaps TRBD2 as D (5 bases). Germline CDR1 is MNHEY and CDR2 is SMNVEV (reference sequence). The CDR3 consists of 15 residues. V was shortened by 0 bases and J by 2 bases, with 10 bases between the two germline ends. CDR3 in amino acids: CASSLSPTRQETQYF. The CDR3 DNA follows: TGTGCCAGCAGTTTATCCCCAACTAGACAAGAGACCCAGTACTTC.

J is TRBJ2-7 and V is TRBV9; D remains ambiguous. CDR1 and CDR2 (germline): SGDLS, YYNGEE. The V end was cut by 1 base, the J end by 2 bases, with 10 bases between. CDR3 size: 14 residues. The CDR3 nucleotides are TGTGCCAGCAGCGTAAGCCGACACCCCTACGAGCAGTACTTC. This encodes CASSVSRHPYEQYF.

As regards this clone: This sample includes further DNA sequences coding for the same CDR3. V is TRBV18 and J is TRBJ2-7, with D possibly being TRBD2 (5 bases). Deletions cut 2 bases from V and 1 base from J, with 9 bases between. The germline gives CDR1 KGHSH, CDR2 LQKENI. The CDR3 has 14 residues. CDR3 bases: TGTGCCAGCTCACCAGGAACGGGATCCTACGAGCAGTACTTC. The encoded protein is CASSPGTGSYEQYF.

This clone was seen once. The chain links TRBV5-8 to TRBJ1-5; D gene uncertain. V was clipped by 0 bases and J by 3 bases, with 10 bases between them. This CDR3 is 15 amino acids long. The germline V gene encodes CDR1 SGHTS and CDR2 YDEGEE. CDR3 in amino acids: CASSLGGSNNQPQHF. CDR3 coding DNA: TGTGCCAGCAGCTTGGGAGGGAGCAACAATCAGCCCCAGCATTTT.

V and J are TRBV5-1 and TRBJ1-4; weak D call: TRBD1 (6 bases). The V gene lost 5 bases and the J gene lost 3 bases, with 11 bases spanning the gap. The CDR3 runs 14 residues. Germline V gene sequence: CDR1 SGHRS, CDR2 YFSETQ. CDR3 nucleotides: TGCGCCAGCAGAGCAGGGGCGTCTAATGAAAAACTGTTTTTT. Its translation: CASRAGASNEKLFF.

Note on this clone: Other DNA sequences in the sample encode the same CDR3. The chain's CDR3 is CASSLLQETQYF. CDR3 DNA: TGTGCCAGCAGCTTACTCCAAGAGACCCAGTACTTC. The chain couples TRBV5-6 to TRBJ2-5; D is ambiguous. CDR3 size: 12 residues. Germline CDR1 SGHDT, CDR2 YYEEEE. V was clipped by 2 bases and J by 1 base, with 3 bases between them.

V and J are TRBV29-1 and TRBJ2-7; 7 nucleotides line up with TRBD1. Germline V gene data show CDR1 as SQVTM and CDR2 as ANQGSEA. The CDR3 length is 15 residues. V was clipped by 0 bases and J by 12 bases; unmatched bases: 17. CDR3: CSVEDYRTGPSEWYF. CDR3 sequence (DNA): TGCAGCGTTGAAGATTACAGGACAGGCCCTAGTGAGTGGTACTTC.

CDR3 coding DNA: TGTGCCAGCAGCCCCCGGGGGGTACGGGGAGCCGGGGAGCTGTTTTTT. It yields the protein CASSPRGVRGAGELFF. V gene TRBV7-2 combines with J gene TRBJ2-2, with TRBD2 identical over 7 bases. CDR1 is SGHTA and CDR2 is FQGNSA in the germline V gene. The CDR3 consists of 16 residues. J gave up 6 bases and V 5 bases, and 12 bases lay outside the gene matches.

V usage is TRBV27 and J usage is TRBJ2-7, with TRBD1 as a possible D gene (6 bases). Trimming removed 6 bases at V and 4 bases at J, with 16 bases between. In germline, CDR1 is MNHEY, CDR2 SMNVEV (reference sequence). The CDR3 extends over 14 amino acids. The CDR3 region is CASSPLTGLYEQYF. The CDR3 bases are TGTGCCAGCAGCCCACTGACAGGCTTGTACGAGCAGTACTTC.

The chain joins TRBV7-8 to TRBJ2-3, with TRBD1 identical over 8 bases. V was clipped by 5 bases and J by 10 bases; unmatched bases: 17. The V gene's germline CDR1 is SGHVS and CDR2 FQNEAQ. CDR3 length equals 16 residues. CDR3 sequence: CASSPTLVPGQDAQYF. CDR3 coding DNA: TGTGCCAGCAGCCCCACCCTCGTCCCGGGACAGGATGCGCAGTATTTT. Together with reference TRBV7-8 and TRBJ2-3, the CDR3 gives the full variable domain: GAGVSQSPRYKVAKRGQDVALRCDPISGHVSLFWYQQALGQGPEFLTYFQNEAQLDKSGLPSDRFFAERPEGSVSTLKIQRTQQEDSAVYLCASSPTLVPGQDAQYFGPGTRLTVL.

The chain employs TRBV28 and TRBJ2-7; 14 bases match TRBD2. Trimming at V came to 3 bases and at J to 2 bases, leaving 3 bases not matched to a gene. The CDR3 extends over 16 amino acids. Germline V gene lookup returns CDR1 MDHEN and CDR2 SYDVKM. CDR3 loop: CASSFGTSGSTYEQYF. CDR3 DNA: TGTGCCAGCAGTTTTGGGACTAGCGGGAGCACCTACGAGCAGTACTTC.

The chain combines TRBV5-4 with TRBJ2-1, with 7 nucleotides matching TRBD2. Germline values: CDR1 SGHNT, CDR2 YYREEE (reference sequence). V lost 2 bases to trimming and J lost 5 bases; unmatched junction nucleotides: 4. The CDR3 length is 14 residues. CDR3 protein: CASSFKRGNNEQFF. CDR3 nucleotides: TGTGCCAGCAGCTTCAAGCGGGGTAACAATGAGCAGTTCTTC.

The chain employs TRBV5-1 and TRBJ2-1; D could derive from TRBD1 or TRBD2 (5 bases each). The CDR3 contains 14 residues. V gave up 7 bases and J gave up 10 bases, with 21 bases separating them. Germline CDR1 reads SGHRS; CDR2 reads YFSETQ. The CDR3 is CASGTGGAMGEQFF. In nucleotides, the CDR3 is TGCGCCAGCGGGACCGGCGGCGCAATGGGGGAGCAGTTCTTC.

This chain joins TRBV27 and TRBJ2-7, with 14 positions matching TRBD2. Germline trimming cut 6 bases from V and 0 bases from J; bases unmatched to any gene: 10. Germline lookup yields CDR1 MNHEY and CDR2 SMNVEV (reference sequence). This CDR3 spans 18 amino acids. CDR3 DNA sequence: TGTGCCAGCAGCCAGGGACTAGCGGGAGAAAGTAGCTCCTACGAGCAGTACTTC. Translation gives CASSQGLAGESSSYEQYF.

The sample holds one count of this clone. The CDR3 sequence is CASSSPGLLEKLFF. The DNA of the CDR3 is TGTGCCAGCTCCTCCCCGGGACTGCTTGAAAAACTGTTTTTT. The V and J genes are TRBV18 and TRBJ1-4; the D gene is possibly TRBD1 (5 bases). V was shortened by 6 bases and J by 7 bases, with 15 bases between the two germline ends. CDR1 and CDR2 from the germline V gene are KGHSH and LQKENI. The CDR3 sequence is 14 residues long.

The chain is built from TRBV2 and TRBJ1-1, with TRBD1 as a possible D gene (6 bases). CDR1 and CDR2 (germline): SNHLY, FYNNEI. V was shortened by 5 bases and J by 6 bases, with 19 bases between the two germline ends. This CDR3 region has 15 residues. CDR3 sequence: CASSRTRGQRSEAFF. The CDR3 DNA follows: TGTGCCAGCAGTAGGACTAGGGGACAACGTTCTGAAGCTTTCTTT. Full variable domain (rest looked up from reference TRBV2 and TRBJ1-1): EPEVTQTPSHQVTQMGQEVILRCVPISNHLYFYWYRQILGQKVEFLVSFYNNEISEKSEIFDDQFSVERPDGSNFTLKIRSTKLEDSAMYFCASSRTRGQRSEAFFGQGTRLTVV.